Sequencing of this T cell receptor (beta chain) was carried out in a study of post-analysis software for immune sequencing data. Study-level points and caveats: Under F measure analysis, samples from one preparation batch co-clustered strongly. In multiple sclerosis, normalized Chao1 diversity was significantly below that of controls. Four or five TRBV segments, TRBV5-6, TRBV5-1 and TRBV20-1 among them, were found more frequent in patients than controls.

Unique molecular identifiers were carried by the TCR beta cDNA libraries. From approximately 0.95 to 9.8 million T cells, roughly 540,000 cDNA molecules were obtained. TCRdb analysed the PCR reads with MiXCR anew, one entry per CDR3 protein. This sample has about 200,000 distinct CDR3 sequences, with approximately 29% found just once. As concerns this clonotype: Its antigen is not known.

Germline V CDR1 and CDR2: SGHRS, YFSETQ. The CDR3 length is 14 residues. V lost 3 bases, J lost 12 bases, and 12 bases stayed unmatched. The clonotype originates from a girl aged 2-17 years with multiple sclerosis. The sample comprised blood. V is TRBV5-1 and J is TRBJ1-2; 9 bases are shared with TRBD1. The CDR3 DNA sequence: TGCGCCAGCAGCTCTCCGGGACAGGGATTACCCCACACCTTC. Protein product: CASSSPGQGLPHTF.